This T cell receptor (beta chain) was retrieved from a study of CD8 T cells in Susac syndrome. Overall study: When their blood was taken, the Susac syndrome patients had either not yet had any therapy, were taking corticosteroids, or were taking intravenous immunoglobulin alone.

Isolation of CD8+ and CD4+ T cells was performed negatively, whereas enrichment of TEMRA cells was done by FACS. About this clonotype: Its target is unknown.

The authors reverse transcribed 0.5 to 1 ug RNA with random hexamers. Across 54 Vbeta and 13 Jbeta, TCR beta CDR3 was amplified with immunoSEQ multiplex PCR. MiXCR, applied by TCRdb to the immunoSEQ multiplex PCR reads, yields one record per CDR3 protein. This table holds 100,000 to 150,000 distinct CDR3 sequences, 85% to 95% found once. The study, taken as a whole, reports: The study acknowledged a relatively small number of individuals in its TCR sequencing and HLA analysis.

The CDR3 is made up of 17 amino acids. Per germline, CDR1 SEHNR and CDR2 FQNEAQ (reference sequence). V trimming: 1 base; J trimming: 3 bases; junction bases outside the gene matches: 9. The chain uses TRBV7-9 and TRBJ2-1, with 7 bases lining up with TRBD1. The specimen was CD8+ T cells from PBMCs. The sequence was obtained from a human donor with Susac syndrome. The chain's CDR3 is CASSLGVRGQYYNEQFF. The DNA for the CDR3 is TGTGCCAGCAGCTTAGGTGTAAGGGGACAGTACTACAATGAGCAGTTCTTC.